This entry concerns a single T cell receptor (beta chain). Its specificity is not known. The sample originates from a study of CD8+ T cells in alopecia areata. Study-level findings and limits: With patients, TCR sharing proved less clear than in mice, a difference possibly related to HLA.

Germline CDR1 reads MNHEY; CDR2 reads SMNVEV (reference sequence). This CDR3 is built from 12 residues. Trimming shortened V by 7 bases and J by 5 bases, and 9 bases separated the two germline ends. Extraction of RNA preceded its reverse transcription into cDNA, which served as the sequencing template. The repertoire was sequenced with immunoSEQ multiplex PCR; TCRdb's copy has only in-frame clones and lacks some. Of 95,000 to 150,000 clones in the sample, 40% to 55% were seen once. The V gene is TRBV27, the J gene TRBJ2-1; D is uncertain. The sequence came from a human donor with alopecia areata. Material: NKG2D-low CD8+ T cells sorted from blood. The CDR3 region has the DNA TGTGCCAGCACCACGGGTGACAATGAGCAGTTCTTC. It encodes CASTTGDNEQFF.